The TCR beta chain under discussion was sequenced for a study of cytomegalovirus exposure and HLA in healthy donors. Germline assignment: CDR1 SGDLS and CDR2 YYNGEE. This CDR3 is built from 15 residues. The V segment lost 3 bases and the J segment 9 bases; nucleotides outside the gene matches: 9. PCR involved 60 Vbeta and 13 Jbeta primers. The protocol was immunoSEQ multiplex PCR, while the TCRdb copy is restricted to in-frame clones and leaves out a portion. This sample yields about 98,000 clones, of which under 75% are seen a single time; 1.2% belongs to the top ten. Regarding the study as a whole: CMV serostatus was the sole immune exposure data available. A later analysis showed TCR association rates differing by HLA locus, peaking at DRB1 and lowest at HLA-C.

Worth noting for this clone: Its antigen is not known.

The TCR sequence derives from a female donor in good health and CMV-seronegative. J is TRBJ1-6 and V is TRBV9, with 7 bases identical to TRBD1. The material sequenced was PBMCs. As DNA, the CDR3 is TGTGCCAGCAGCGCCTTGCAGGGGGGAGGTTCACCCCTCCACTTT. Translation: CASSALQGGGSPLHF.